Reported below is one T cell receptor beta chain. Its specificity is unknown. In the naive CD8 group, cells lacked CD45RO and were positively selected for CCR7, so terminally differentiated effector memory CD45RA+ cells were left out. The CDR3 spans 15 residues. The V segment lost 2 bases and the J segment 5 bases; nucleotides outside the gene matches: 9. CDR1 is ENHRY, CDR2 SYGVKD, per germline. This record comes from a study of shared clonotypes between healthy human individuals. Study details: Researchers assigned three CD4 naive, three CD4 memory, two CD8 naive and one CD8 memory plate to each donor.

Regarding the study as a whole: The study's rarefaction showed incomplete sorted-subset sequencing despite large depth.

Using immunoSEQ multiplex PCR, the repertoire was profiled, and TCRdb retains in-frame clones only, with some absent. This sample has about 1.9 million clones, with about 93% found just once. This receptor was taken from a man aged 18 to 30 in good health. Some clones in this sample may be carry-over from other donors' samples. Sequenced material: naive CD8+ T cells from PBMCs. The chain uses TRBV10-3 and TRBJ2-7; TRBD2 matches 7 bases. CDR3 region: CAISEGRETVHEQYF. The CDR3 DNA is TGTGCCATCAGTGAGGGGCGGGAGACGGTCCACGAGCAGTACTTC.